This is a list of T cell receptor beta chains from one sample in a study of blood T cell repertoires in COVID-19. Data came from immunoSEQ multiplex PCR; TCRdb stores just in-frame clones and leaves some out. The sample consists of around 250,000 clones, 80% to 90% of them appearing once. Sequenced: PBMCs or T cells enriched from blood (not recorded which). The receptor source for this set is a woman aged 50 to 60 who had recovered from COVID-19. The CDR3 runs from the conserved cysteine through the conserved F or W. A D gene is named only where the DNA matches it firmly. The size field is filled for only some rows; it gives once, few, many or a size class.

CDR3nt | CDR3aa | j_gene | v_gene | d_gene | abundance
TGTGCCAGCAGCTTTAGGGGGCGCAGCACAGATACGCAGTATTTT | CASSFRGRSTDTQYF | TRBJ2-3 | TRBV7-9 | TRBD1 | -
TGTGCCAGCAGCTTAGCGGGAGGGCCATCAAATGAGCAGTTCTTC | CASSLAGGPSNEQFF | TRBJ2-1 | TRBV11-3 | TRBD2 | -
TGTGCCAGCAGTCCACTAGCGGGAGGAGATGAGACCCAGTACTTC | CASSPLAGGDETQYF | TRBJ2-5 | TRBV6-5 | TRBD2 | -
TGTGCCAGCAGCTTGGAGACGACAGTGAACACTGAAGCTTTCTTT | CASSLETTVNTEAFF | TRBJ1-1 | TRBV5-4 | - | -
TGTGCCAGCAGGAGGGACAGTAACTATGGCTACACCTTC | CASRRDSNYGYTF | TRBJ1-2 | TRBV2 | TRBD1 | -
TGCGCCAGCAGCTTGGAAGCGGTTACTGGGGCCAACGTCCTGACTTTC | CASSLEAVTGANVLTF | TRBJ2-6 | TRBV5-1 | - | -
TGTGCCAGCCACGGAGCCGGGGAGCTGTTTTTT | CASHGAGELFF | TRBJ2-2 | TRBV7-9 | - | -
TGTGCCAGCAGTTCGACAGGGGCAGGGGGCTACACCTTC | CASSSTGAGGYTF | TRBJ1-2 | TRBV27 | TRBD1 | -
TGTGCCAGCAGTTTAAGCCCCTTCGGCGGGAGGGTTTACGAGCAGTACTTC | CASSLSPFGGRVYEQYF | TRBJ2-7 | TRBV28 | TRBD2 | -
TGTGCCAGCAGCGTAGGCGGACAGGTTTTTATTTGGAATGAGCAGTTCTTC | CASSVGGQVFIWNEQFF | TRBJ2-1 | TRBV9 | TRBD1 | once
TGTGCCAGCTCACCACGGGACAGGGTGAGTGGCTACACCTTC | CASSPRDRVSGYTF | TRBJ1-2 | TRBV18 | TRBD1 | -
TGTGCCAGCAGCCTGGGACAGATTAACTACGAGCAGTACTTC | CASSLGQINYEQYF | TRBJ2-7 | TRBV7-9 | TRBD1 | -
TGTGCCAGTTCCGGGACAGGGGGGACTGAAGCTTTCTTT | CASSGTGGTEAFF | TRBJ1-1 | TRBV11-1 | TRBD1 | -
TGTGCCAGCAGTTGGAGGGATTCACCCCTCCACTTT | CASSWRDSPLHF | TRBJ1-6 | TRBV27 | - | -
TGTGCCAGCAGTTTCAGGGCTTCCGGTCAGCCCCAGCATTTT | CASSFRASGQPQHF | TRBJ1-5 | TRBV28 | - | few
TGCGCCAGCAGCTTGGAGACAAACACTGAAGCTTTCTTT | CASSLETNTEAFF | TRBJ1-1 | TRBV5-1 | - | -
TGTGCCAGCAGCGAACGTCGGGGACTAGTCTCTCTGGGGGAGCTGTTTTTT | CASSERRGLVSLGELFF | TRBJ2-2 | TRBV2 | TRBD2 | few
TGTGCCAGCAGCGCCAGCCCAGGGGACAGGACACTCTACAATGAGCAGTTCTTC | CASSASPGDRTLYNEQFF | TRBJ2-1 | TRBV9 | TRBD1 | -
TGTGCCAGTAGTAATCCTATGGCCAAAAACATTCAGTACTTC | CASSNPMAKNIQYF | TRBJ2-4 | TRBV19 | - | once
TGTGCCAGCAGACGTACAGGGCTTATGAACACTGAAGCTTTCTTT | CASRRTGLMNTEAFF | TRBJ1-1 | TRBV28 | - | -
TGTGCCAGCAGTTCAGCGGGAGTTAGCACAGATACGCAGTATTTT | CASSSAGVSTDTQYF | TRBJ2-3 | TRBV28 | TRBD2 | -
TGCGCCAGCAGCCCCTCCCTAGCGGGAGGCCAAGAGACCCAGTACTTC | CASSPSLAGGQETQYF | TRBJ2-5 | TRBV4-1 | TRBD2 | -
TGCAGCGTTGATAGGGGACAGGGTACGAATGAGCAGTTCTTC | CSVDRGQGTNEQFF | TRBJ2-1 | TRBV29-1 | TRBD1 | -
TGTGCCAGTAGTGAAAACAGGGGAGGAAACACCATATATTTT | CASSENRGGNTIYF | TRBJ1-3 | TRBV19 | TRBD1 | -
TGTGCCAGCAGTTTTCTCCGGCGGGACAGGGGATTTTCACCCCTCCACTTT | CASSFLRRDRGFSPLHF | TRBJ1-6 | TRBV27 | TRBD1 | once
TGCGCCAGCAGCCTTGCCTCGTCAACTTACAATGAGCAGTTCTTC | CASSLASSTYNEQFF | TRBJ2-1 | TRBV5-1 | - | -
TGTGCCAGCTCACAAGGGACAGGGATCGGCGAGCAGTACTTC | CASSQGTGIGEQYF | TRBJ2-7 | TRBV18 | TRBD1 | -
TGTGCCAGTAGACAAGGGGACTATGGCTACACCTTC | CASRQGDYGYTF | TRBJ1-2 | TRBV19 | - | -
TGTGCCAGCAGCCGACAGTACTACGAGCAGTACTTC | CASSRQYYEQYF | TRBJ2-7 | TRBV5-5 | - | -
TGTGCCAGCAGCACTAGGAGCATGGATGGAAACACCATATATTTT | CASSTRSMDGNTIYF | TRBJ1-3 | TRBV11-2 | - | -
TGTGCCAGCAGCTCCCTAGTAATGAGTGCAGATACGCAGTATTTT | CASSSLVMSADTQYF | TRBJ2-3 | TRBV6-2/TRBV6-3 | - | once
TGTGCCAGCAGTTCCCCACGTTCGGCAGGGGCTACTGAAGCTTTCTTT | CASSSPRSAGATEAFF | TRBJ1-1 | TRBV28 | - | -
TGTGCCATCAGTGAAGGGGGGGGCAATGGCTACACCTTC | CAISEGGGNGYTF | TRBJ1-2 | TRBV10-3 | - | once
TGTGCCATCAGCGAAACTGTAGGGACTGGTTACACAGATACGCAGTATTTT | CAISETVGTGYTDTQYF | TRBJ2-3 | TRBV10-3 | - | -
TGTGCCAGCAGTCTGAGGGTGTCCACCGGGGAGCTGTTTTTT | CASSLRVSTGELFF | TRBJ2-2 | TRBV2 | - | -
TGTGCCAGCAGCTCACAGGGATCGAAGCCCCAGCATTTT | CASSSQGSKPQHF | TRBJ1-5 | TRBV12-3/TRBV12-4 | - | few
TGCGCCAGCAGTACGCAGGGGGCGGGCACCGGGGAGCTGTTTTTT | CASSTQGAGTGELFF | TRBJ2-2 | TRBV5-1 | TRBD1 | -
TGTGCCAGCAGCCGACGACAGGGAACCTACAATGAGCAGTTCTTC | CASSRRQGTYNEQFF | TRBJ2-1 | TRBV11-3 | TRBD1 | -
TGTGCCAGCAGTAAGCTCGGGACTAGGAACACCGGGGAGCTGTTTTTT | CASSKLGTRNTGELFF | TRBJ2-2 | TRBV28 | TRBD2 | -
TGTGCCAGCAGCTCCGGACAGGGAAGAGACGAGCAGTACTTC | CASSSGQGRDEQYF | TRBJ2-7 | TRBV3-1/TRBV3-2 | TRBD1 | -
TGCAGTGCTAATAGGGGCGGCTACACCTTC | CSANRGGYTF | TRBJ1-2 | TRBV20-1 | - | -
TGCGCCAGCCGGGGACAGGGTTTCAATCAGCCCCAGCATTTT | CASRGQGFNQPQHF | TRBJ1-5 | TRBV10-1 | TRBD1 | -
TGTGCCAGTAGGGTCAACGGCGGACATAGCAATCAGCCCCAGCATTTT | CASRVNGGHSNQPQHF | TRBJ1-5 | TRBV19 | - | few
TGTGCCAGCAGCAAAACAGGGGAAAATGGCTACACCTTC | CASSKTGENGYTF | TRBJ1-2 | TRBV21-1 | - | -
TGTGCCAGCAGTTTACGTAGGGGCGACGGTAACTATGGCTACACCTTC | CASSLRRGDGNYGYTF | TRBJ1-2 | TRBV27 | - | -